This T cell receptor beta chain was obtained from a study of kidney transplant recipient with SARS-CoV-2 infection (dated by TCRdb to about 2021). Explained via the paper, the time point label denotes: pre-pandemic baseline sample and day 111 after first positive SARS-CoV-2 test. From its cysteine to its phenylalanine, the CDR3 spans 14 amino acids. The retained sequence is limited to the CDR3, 42 bases, with the frame set at the first base. Via the germline V gene, CDR1 is ENHRY and CDR2 SYGVKD. V loses 10 bases of germline sequence and J loses 1 base, and the interval between the two ends is 16 bases. Points on this clonotype: Its antigen remains unidentified. Qualities for individual bases were not recorded, and no much larger clone is one base off.

Instrument used: Illumina MiSeq. Profiling of the peripheral T cell repertoire targeted human TCRbeta genes. Concerning the study's data processing: Beta-binomial modelling was used to test for differences in clonotype abundance while accounting for variability over time. Expanded clonotypes were screened against the ImmuneCODE reference database of SARS-CoV-2-associated TCRs and mapped to viral genome regions. Additional repertoire analyses examined TRBV gene usage, CDR3 length, CDR3 amino acid overlap between time points, distributions of clonotype abundance, and Jaccard similarity. Through fastp at Q25 and MiXCR, TCRdb rebuilt clones from the public reads, retaining in-frame beta chains. Every CDR3 protein is listed once, alongside the most common genes and DNA of its rows. None of the V and J calls come from the authors' own analysis; TCRdb made them. The sample contains about 250,000 distinct CDR3 sequences, 29% of them found a single time. Jointly, the top ten make up less than 8.5% of the sample.

This specimen consisted of a blood sample, obtained at baseline and between days 110 and 120 from a kidney transplant recipient. The chain couples TRBV10-3 to TRBJ1-1; the D segment could be TRBD1, given 6 matching bases. The clonotype was recovered from a male patient between 25 and 39 years old who had COVID-19 and was a kidney transplant recipient. A transplant means some T cells may be of graft donor rather than patient origin. CDR3 region: CATQRGAANTEAFF. The base sequence is TGTGCCACCCAGAGGGGGGCGGCGAACACTGAAGCTTTCTTT.